One sample yielded the 10 T cell receptor beta chains listed below, sequenced in a study of spatial heterogeneity in lung cancer (dated by TCRdb to between 2019 and 2020). These receptors' targets are unknown. The library came from 5' RACE. These reads were obtained on a NextSeq 500. TCRdb reprocessed the public reads (quality trimming at Q25 with fastp, clone calling with MiXCR) and kept in-frame beta chains. A single entry per CDR3 protein holds the most common genes and DNA from its merged rows. The sample table shows more than 20,000 distinct CDR3 sequences, and roughly 6.7% are seen once. The top ten hold 10% of the sample. Results the study describes overall, beyond this receptor: The tumor nonsynonymous mutation count correlated with the number of expanded alpha and beta TCRs within the tumor.

The sample's time point label, in plain terms: sample taken at primary tumor resection. The sequenced sample was lung tumor tissue, obtained at surgery. The receptors were sampled from a male donor with early-stage non-small cell lung cancer.

This clonotype has ten or more counts. CDR3 nucleotides: TGTGCCAGCAGCCCATGGCCAGCCACTGAAGCTTTCTTT. Translation gives CASSPWPATEAFF. V gene TRBV3-1 combines with J gene TRBJ1-1; D uncertain. CDR1 is LGHDT and CDR2 is YNNKEL in the germline V gene (reference sequence). The CDR3 is made up of 13 amino acids. The V gene lost 4 bases and the J gene lost 4 bases, with 10 bases spanning the gap.

The V and J genes are TRBV6-5 and TRBJ2-1; 8 positions agree with TRBD2. This CDR3 region has 13 residues. V was clipped by 3 bases and J by 12 bases; unmatched bases: 7. Germline V gene sequence: CDR1 MNHEY, CDR2 SVGAGI. The CDR3 reads CASSYGSGRAQFF. The CDR3 nucleotides read TGTGCCAGCAGTTATGGCAGCGGGAGAGCGCAGTTCTTC.

The table lists this clonotype with many counts. The chain uses TRBV6-6 and TRBJ1-5; D unresolved. Trimming stripped 0 bases from V and 4 bases from J, with 7 bases between. This CDR3 region has 14 residues. From germline, CDR1 is MNHNY and CDR2 SVGAGI (reference sequence). Here the CDR3 reads CASSYSGRNQPQHF. The DNA of the CDR3 is TGTGCCAGCAGTTACTCGGGAAGAAATCAGCCCCAGCATTTT.

This clonotype has a count of ten or more. DNA of the CDR3: TGCAGCGTTGAAGATCTTTGGGGGCGGAACATTCAGTACTTC. Protein sequence: CSVEDLWGRNIQYF. V and J are TRBV29-1 and TRBJ2-4, with a possible D match to TRBD1 (6 bases). The CDR3 is 14 residues long. Deletions cut 0 bases from V and 7 bases from J, with 13 bases between. Germline V gene lookup returns CDR1 SQVTM and CDR2 ANQGSEA.

The chain links TRBV5-6 to TRBJ2-7, with 9 nucleotides matching TRBD1. Germline assignment: CDR1 SGHDT and CDR2 YYEEEE. V shed 1 base and J 3 bases; nucleotides not matched to a gene: 8. This CDR3 is 16 amino acids long. The CDR3 sequence: CASSLLRQGDLYEQYF. The CDR3 DNA reads TGTGCCAGCAGCTTGCTCCGACAGGGGGATCTCTACGAGCAGTACTTC.

This clonotype has ten or more counts. The genes are TRBV9 and TRBJ1-1, with TRBD1 matching over 8 bases. The CDR3 contains 16 residues. V dropped 3 bases and J dropped 1; count of bases not matched to a gene: 8. CDR1 SGDLS and CDR2 YYNGEE come from the germline V gene. CDR3 amino acids: CASSANVGTGNTEAFF. The CDR3 bases are TGTGCCAGCAGCGCCAACGTTGGGACAGGGAACACTGAAGCTTTCTTT.

This clonotype was observed many times. J is TRBJ2-3 and V is TRBV7-7; D uncertain. The CDR3 spans 14 residues. The germline V gene has CDR1 SSHAT and CDR2 FNYEAQ (reference sequence). V shed 6 bases and J shed 2 bases, with 12 bases lying between them. Written as DNA, the CDR3 is TGTGCCAGCAGTAAACGTGGACCCACAGATACGCAGTATTTT. It is translated as CASSKRGPTDTQYF.

Notes on this clonotype: A read error is possible here, since a much larger clone lies one base away. V gene TRBV29-1 combines with J gene TRBJ1-1, with D perhaps matching TRBD1 (5 bases). Trimming cost V 5 bases and J 0 bases, with 10 bases left between them. Germline V gene lookup returns CDR1 SQVTM and CDR2 ANQGSEA. CDR3 length equals 13 residues. DNA of the CDR3: TGCAGCGTTACGGGGCACATGAACACTGAAGCTTTCTTT. It yields the protein CSVTGHMNTEAFF.

This clonotype has a count of ten or more. This chain links TRBV5-1 with TRBJ2-3, with D maybe TRBD2 (7 bases). The CDR3 covers 13 residues. From germline, CDR1 is SGHRS and CDR2 YFSETQ. V gave up 7 bases and J gave up 2 bases, with 11 bases separating them. CDR3: CASAGGHTDTQYF. The CDR3 DNA is TGCGCCAGCGCCGGGGGGCACACAGATACGCAGTATTTT.

The genes are TRBV7-8 and TRBJ2-1; D is unclear. This CDR3 has 17 amino acids. V was shortened by 5 bases and J by 0 bases, with 17 bases between the two germline ends. Germline V gene data show CDR1 as SGHVS and CDR2 as FQNEAQ. The CDR3, as DNA: TGTGCCAGCAGCCCATGGGGTGACTGGAGCTCCTACAATGAGCAGTTCTTC. This translates into CASSPWGDWSSYNEQFF. The full variable domain, with the rest looked up from reference TRBV7-8 and TRBJ2-1, is GAGVSQSPRYKVAKRGQDVALRCDPISGHVSLFWYQQALGQGPEFLTYFQNEAQLDKSGLPSDRFFAERPEGSVSTLKIQRTQQEDSAVYLCASSPWGDWSSYNEQFFGPGTRLTVL.